A selection of T cell receptor beta chains follows, all from one sample in a study of T cell responses to AZD1222 COVID-19 vaccine. Profiled with immunoSEQ multiplex PCR; TCRdb holds only in-frame clones, not every one. Of roughly 56,000 clones listed, 80% to 90% are singletons. The sequenced sample was peripheral blood, obtained on day 0 of AZD1222 vaccination. These receptor sequences come from an adult in good health. Both conserved end residues are part of each CDR3. A D gene is named only where the DNA matches it firmly. Only part of the rows carry a size: once, few, many, or a class if the clone is expanded.

V: TRBV28
J: TRBJ2-2
D: NA
size: NA
CDR3: CASSFRVGELFF
DNA: TGTGCCAGCAGTTTCAGGGTCGGGGAGCTGTTTTTT

V: TRBV30
J: TRBJ1-5
D: NA
size: NA
CDR3: CAWSAGVVNQPQHF
DNA: TGTGCCTGGAGTGCAGGGGTGGTCAATCAGCCCCAGCATTTT

V: TRBV19
J: TRBJ2-7
D: NA
size: NA
CDR3: CASSIDRETGSYEQYF
DNA: TGTGCCAGTAGTATAGATAGAGAGACAGGCTCCTACGAGCAGTACTTC

V: TRBV4-2
J: TRBJ1-5
D: NA
size: NA
CDR3: CASSQDLRGDQPQHF
DNA: TGTGCCAGCAGCCAAGATCTTAGGGGAGATCAGCCCCAGCATTTT

V: TRBV28
J: TRBJ2-1
D: TRBD1
size: NA
CDR3: CASSLFGQGAYNEQFF
DNA: TGTGCCAGCAGTTTATTTGGTCAGGGGGCCTACAATGAGCAGTTCTTC

V: TRBV4-1
J: TRBJ2-2
D: TRBD1
size: once
CDR3: CASSRTGTGVTGELFF
DNA: TGCGCCAGCAGCCGGACCGGGACAGGCGTCACCGGGGAGCTGTTTTTT

V: TRBV29-1
J: TRBJ2-5
D: NA
size: NA
CDR3: CSVESQGIETQYF
DNA: TGCAGCGTTGAATCCCAGGGGATAGAGACCCAGTACTTC

V: TRBV27
J: TRBJ1-1
D: NA
size: NA
CDR3: CASSPPRNGDTEAFF
DNA: TGTGCCAGCAGTCCGCCCCGTAATGGGGACACTGAAGCTTTCTTT

V: TRBV3-1/TRBV3-2
J: TRBJ2-3
D: NA
size: NA
CDR3: CASSRGLGTGGRSDTQYF
DNA: TGTGCCAGCAGCCGTGGCCTTGGTACGGGGGGCCGTTCAGATACGCAGTATTTT

V: TRBV19
J: TRBJ2-2
D: NA
size: NA
CDR3: CASSIRRDGRVAGELFF
DNA: TGTGCCAGTAGTATACGGCGCGATGGTAGGGTCGCCGGGGAGCTGTTTTTT

V: TRBV11-2
J: TRBJ1-1
D: NA
size: NA
CDR3: CASSSLPEAFF
DNA: TGTGCCAGCAGCTCATTACCTGAAGCTTTCTTT

V: TRBV29-1
J: TRBJ2-2
D: NA
size: once
CDR3: CSVGGTGELFF
DNA: TGCAGCGTTGGGGGCACCGGGGAGCTGTTTTTT

V: TRBV12-3/TRBV12-4
J: TRBJ1-2
D: NA
size: NA
CDR3: CASSTKDSYGYTF
DNA: TGTGCCAGCAGCACTAAAGACAGCTATGGCTACACCTTC

V: TRBV3-1/TRBV3-2
J: TRBJ1-6
D: TRBD1
size: NA
CDR3: CASSQYSGGDSPLHF
DNA: TGTGCCAGCAGCCAATATTCAGGGGGCGATTCACCCCTCCACTTT

V: TRBV3-1/TRBV3-2
J: TRBJ2-3
D: TRBD2
size: NA
CDR3: CASSQDARPLAGAQYF
DNA: TGTGCCAGCAGCCAAGATGCGAGGCCCCTAGCGGGGGCCCAGTATTTT

V: TRBV7-9
J: TRBJ1-1
D: TRBD1
size: NA
CDR3: CASSLYGTGGEAFF
DNA: TGTGCCAGCAGCTTATATGGGACAGGGGGTGAAGCTTTCTTT

V: TRBV9
J: TRBJ1-1
D: NA
size: NA
CDR3: CASSVGPGRNTEAFF
DNA: TGTGCCAGCAGCGTAGGGCCAGGGAGGAACACTGAAGCTTTCTTT

V: TRBV5-1
J: TRBJ1-6
D: NA
size: NA
CDR3: CASSFGERNSPLHF
DNA: TGCGCCAGCAGCTTTGGAGAGAGAAATTCACCCCTCCACTTT

V: TRBV6-4
J: TRBJ2-2
D: NA
size: few
CDR3: CASSDSSNTGELFF
DNA: TGTGCCAGCAGTGACTCGTCAAACACCGGGGAGCTGTTTTTT

V: TRBV11-2
J: TRBJ1-2
D: TRBD1
size: few
CDR3: CASSQTGSYGYTF
DNA: TGTGCCAGCAGCCAGACAGGGTCCTATGGCTACACCTTC

V: TRBV11-2
J: TRBJ1-6
D: NA
size: once
CDR3: CASSPWRGPSNSPLHF
DNA: TGTGCCAGCAGCCCCTGGCGGGGTCCTTCTAATTCACCCCTCCACTTT

V: TRBV5-1
J: TRBJ2-7
D: NA
size: NA
CDR3: CASSFLEGYEQYF
DNA: TGCGCCAGCAGCTTCCTAGAGGGCTACGAGCAGTACTTC

V: TRBV12-3/TRBV12-4
J: TRBJ1-1
D: NA
size: few
CDR3: CASSLVVNTEAFF
DNA: TGTGCCAGCAGTTTGGTAGTTAACACTGAAGCTTTCTTT

V: TRBV10-3
J: TRBJ2-1
D: TRBD1
size: NA
CDR3: CAISPGTVHNEQFF
DNA: TGTGCCATCAGTCCCGGGACAGTTCACAATGAGCAGTTCTTC

V: TRBV18
J: TRBJ2-1
D: TRBD2
size: NA
CDR3: CASSPRGGDNEQFF
DNA: TGTGCCAGCTCACCACGGGGAGGGGACAATGAGCAGTTCTTC

V: TRBV28
J: TRBJ1-1
D: NA
size: few
CDR3: CASSIIRPTEAFF
DNA: TGTGCCAGCAGTATCATCCGACCGACCGAAGCTTTCTTT

V: TRBV6-5
J: TRBJ2-7
D: TRBD1
size: NA
CDR3: CASYDPGQRTEQYF
DNA: TGTGCCAGCTATGACCCGGGACAGAGGACCGAGCAGTACTTC

V: TRBV7-2
J: TRBJ2-5
D: NA
size: NA
CDR3: CASSSAEPTFQETQYF
DNA: TGTGCCAGCAGCTCGGCGGAACCTACTTTCCAAGAGACCCAGTACTTC

V: TRBV24-1
J: TRBJ2-3
D: TRBD1
size: NA
CDR3: CATSDLRQGRQYF
DNA: TGTGCCACCAGTGATTTGAGACAGGGTAGGCAGTATTTT

V: TRBV3-1/TRBV3-2
J: TRBJ2-7
D: NA
size: NA
CDR3: CASSQSVGDLYEQYF
DNA: TGTGCCAGCAGCCAAAGTGTCGGGGACCTGTACGAGCAGTACTTC

V: TRBV20-1
J: TRBJ1-4
D: NA
size: NA
CDR3: CSANSQVKLFF
DNA: TGCAGTGCTAACTCGCAGGTGAAACTGTTTTTT

V: TRBV5-4
J: TRBJ2-3
D: NA
size: NA
CDR3: CASSLGGGTDTQYF
DNA: TGTGCCAGCAGCTTGGGGGGGGGCACAGATACGCAGTATTTT

V: TRBV10-3
J: TRBJ1-1
D: NA
size: few
CDR3: CAISPGQYTEAFF
DNA: TGTGCCATCAGCCCGGGGCAGTACACTGAAGCTTTCTTT

V: TRBV19
J: TRBJ2-7
D: TRBD1
size: NA
CDR3: CASSMGQGLHEQYF
DNA: TGTGCCAGTAGTATGGGACAGGGGTTGCACGAGCAGTACTTC

V: TRBV11-3
J: TRBJ2-2
D: TRBD2
size: NA
CDR3: CASSPTSGGYAGELFF
DNA: TGTGCCAGCAGCCCGACTAGCGGGGGTTACGCCGGGGAGCTGTTTTTT

V: TRBV3-1/TRBV3-2
J: TRBJ1-6
D: NA
size: NA
CDR3: CASSQVFLGSPLHF
DNA: TGTGCCAGCAGCCAGGTGTTTCTGGGTTCACCCCTCCACTTT

V: TRBV6-1
J: TRBJ1-2
D: TRBD1
size: NA
CDR3: CASSEELDRRIYTF
DNA: TGTGCCAGCAGTGAAGAGTTGGACAGGAGAATCTACACCTTC

V: TRBV29-1
J: TRBJ2-3
D: NA
size: NA
CDR3: CSVGREADTQYF
DNA: TGCAGCGTGGGCAGGGAGGCAGATACGCAGTATTTT

V: TRBV4-1
J: TRBJ2-1
D: TRBD2
size: NA
CDR3: CASSQGPPSGGADEQFF
DNA: TGCGCCAGCAGCCAAGGCCCCCCTAGCGGGGGGGCCGATGAGCAGTTCTTC

V: TRBV7-9
J: TRBJ1-4
D: NA
size: NA
CDR3: CASSLHRLDSNEKLFF
DNA: TGTGCCAGCAGCCTACATCGGCTAGATTCTAATGAAAAACTGTTTTTT

V: TRBV19
J: TRBJ2-5
D: TRBD2
size: NA
CDR3: CASSILAGETQYF
DNA: TGTGCCAGTAGTATCCTAGCGGGGGAGACCCAGTACTTC

V: TRBV3-1/TRBV3-2
J: TRBJ1-1
D: TRBD1
size: once
CDR3: CASSQGGTGVRNTEAFF
DNA: TGTGCCAGCAGCCAGGGAGGGACAGGGGTGCGGAACACTGAAGCTTTCTTT

V: TRBV29-1
J: TRBJ2-1
D: TRBD1
size: NA
CDR3: CSVDPGQGMDEQFF
DNA: TGCAGCGTTGACCCGGGACAGGGAATGGATGAGCAGTTCTTC

V: TRBV7-9
J: TRBJ1-2
D: NA
size: NA
CDR3: CASSLAETTGTYF
DNA: TGTGCCAGCAGCTTAGCTGAGACTACCGGGACCTACTTC

V: TRBV11-2
J: TRBJ2-7
D: NA
size: NA
CDR3: CASSFSRGAYEQYF
DNA: TGTGCCAGCAGCTTTTCCAGGGGAGCCTACGAGCAGTACTTC

V: TRBV6-5
J: TRBJ2-7
D: TRBD1
size: once
CDR3: CASSYSDRGLGYEQYF
DNA: TGTGCCAGCAGTTATTCCGACAGGGGTCTCGGTTACGAGCAGTACTTC

V: TRBV5-6
J: TRBJ1-4
D: NA
size: NA
CDR3: CASSLKGLEKLFF
DNA: TGTGCCAGCAGCTTGAAAGGGCTTGAAAAACTGTTTTTT

V: TRBV18
J: TRBJ2-1
D: TRBD2
size: NA
CDR3: CASSPLGTSYNNEQFF
DNA: TGTGCCAGCTCACCCCTTGGGACTAGCTACAACAATGAGCAGTTCTTC

V: TRBV6-4
J: TRBJ2-3
D: TRBD1
size: NA
CDR3: CASSGTGGTADTQYF
DNA: TGTGCCAGCAGTGGCACAGGGGGCACTGCAGATACGCAGTATTTT

V: TRBV19
J: TRBJ2-1
D: TRBD1
size: NA
CDR3: CASSPRDRGRDNEQFF
DNA: TGTGCCAGTAGTCCCCGGGACAGGGGGCGGGACAATGAGCAGTTCTTC

V: TRBV3-1/TRBV3-2
J: TRBJ2-2
D: NA
size: NA
CDR3: CASRDRTFTGELFF
DNA: TGTGCCAGCAGGGATAGGACTTTCACCGGGGAGCTGTTTTTT